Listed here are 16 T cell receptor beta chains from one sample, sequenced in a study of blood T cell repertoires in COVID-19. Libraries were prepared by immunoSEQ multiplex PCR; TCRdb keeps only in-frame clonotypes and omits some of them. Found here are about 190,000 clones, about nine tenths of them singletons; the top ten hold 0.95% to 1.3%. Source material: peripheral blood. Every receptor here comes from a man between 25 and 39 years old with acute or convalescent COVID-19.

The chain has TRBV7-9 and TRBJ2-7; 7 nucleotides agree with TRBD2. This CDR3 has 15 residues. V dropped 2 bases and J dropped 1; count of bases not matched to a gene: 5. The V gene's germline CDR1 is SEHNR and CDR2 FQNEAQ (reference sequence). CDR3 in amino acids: CASSLTLAESYEQYF. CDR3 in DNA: TGTGCCAGCAGCTTAACTCTAGCGGAATCCTACGAGCAGTACTTC.

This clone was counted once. The CDR3 loop is CASRKGFATNEKLFF. CDR3 DNA sequence: TGTGCCAGCAGGAAGGGGTTCGCAACTAATGAAAAACTGTTTTTT. The rearrangement links TRBV7-9 to TRBJ1-4; possible D gene TRBD1, 5 bases. The germline V and J ends were trimmed by 6 bases and 0 bases, with 11 bases remaining between them. This CDR3 has 15 amino acids. CDR1 SEHNR and CDR2 FQNEAQ come from the germline V gene (reference sequence).

DNA for the CDR3: TGCGCCAGCAGCGGGGCCTGGGGACAGAGCACAGATACGCAGTATTTT. Protein product: CASSGAWGQSTDTQYF. This chain connects TRBV10-1 to TRBJ2-3, with 7 bases that match TRBD1. CDR3 size: 16 residues. With 6 bases clipped from V and 0 bases from J, the junction kept 9 bases outside the gene matches. The germline V gene encodes CDR1 WNHNN and CDR2 SYGVQD (reference sequence).

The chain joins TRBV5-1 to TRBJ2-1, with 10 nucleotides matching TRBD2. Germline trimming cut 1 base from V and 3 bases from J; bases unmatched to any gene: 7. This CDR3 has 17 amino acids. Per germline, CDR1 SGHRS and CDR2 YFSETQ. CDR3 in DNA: TGCGCCAGCAGCTTGCGTGGTAGCGGGGGGCGCTACAATGAGCAGTTCTTC. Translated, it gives CASSLRGSGGRYNEQFF.

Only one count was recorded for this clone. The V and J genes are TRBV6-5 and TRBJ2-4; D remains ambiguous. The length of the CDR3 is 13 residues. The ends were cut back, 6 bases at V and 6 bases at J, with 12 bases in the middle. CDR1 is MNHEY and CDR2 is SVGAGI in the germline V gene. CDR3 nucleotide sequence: TGTGCCAGCAGCCCCTCTTCCGGAAACATTCAGTACTTC. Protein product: CASSPSSGNIQYF.

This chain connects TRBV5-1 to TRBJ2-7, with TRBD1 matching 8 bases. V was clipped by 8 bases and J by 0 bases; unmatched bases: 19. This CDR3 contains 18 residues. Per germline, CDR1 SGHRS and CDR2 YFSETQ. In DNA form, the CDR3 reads TGCGCCAGTAAAAAATACGGGACAGGTACATCGAACTCCTACGAGCAGTACTTC. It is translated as CASKKYGTGTSNSYEQYF. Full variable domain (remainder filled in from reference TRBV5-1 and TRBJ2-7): KAGVTQTPRYLIKTRGQQVTLSCSPISGHRSVSWYQQTPGQGLQFLFEYFSETQRNKGNFPGRFSGRQFSNSRSEMNVSTLELGDSALYLCASKKYGTGTSNSYEQYFGPGTRLTVT.

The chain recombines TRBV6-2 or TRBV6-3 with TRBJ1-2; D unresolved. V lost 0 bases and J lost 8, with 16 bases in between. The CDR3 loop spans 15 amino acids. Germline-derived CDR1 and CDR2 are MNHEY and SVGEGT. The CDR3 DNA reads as TGTGCCAGCAGTTACTCGAGGAAGTTGATGCAGGGCTACACCTTC. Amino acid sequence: CASSYSRKLMQGYTF.

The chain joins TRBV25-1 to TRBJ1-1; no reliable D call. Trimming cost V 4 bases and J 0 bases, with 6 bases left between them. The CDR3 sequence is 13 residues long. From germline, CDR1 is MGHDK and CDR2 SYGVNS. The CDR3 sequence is CASSGRLNTEAFF. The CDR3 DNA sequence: TGTGCCAGCAGTGGGAGGCTGAACACTGAAGCTTTCTTT.

The CDR3 spells CASAVEQPQHF. CDR3 in DNA: TGTGCCAGCGCAGTGGAGCAGCCCCAGCATTTT. The V call is TRBV28, the J call TRBJ1-5; D is uncertain. V was cut by 8 bases and J by 7 bases, with 9 bases left in between. This CDR3 spans 11 amino acids. Per germline, CDR1 MDHEN and CDR2 SYDVKM. Variable domain in full (rest from reference TRBV28 and TRBJ1-5): DVKVTQSSRYLVKRTGEKVFLECVQDMDHENMFWYRQDPGLGLRLIYFSYDVKMKEKGDIPEGYSVSREKKERFSLILESASTNQTSMYLCASAVEQPQHFGDGTRLSIL.

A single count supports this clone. The CDR3: CSVSFSYNEQFF. CDR3 DNA: TGCAGCGTTAGCTTCTCCTACAATGAGCAGTTCTTC. This rearrangement joins TRBV29-1 to TRBJ2-1; D ambiguous. V lost 5 bases and J 0 bases, leaving 5 bases between the germline ends. The CDR3 is 12 amino acids. Germline loops: CDR1 SQVTM, CDR2 ANQGSEA.

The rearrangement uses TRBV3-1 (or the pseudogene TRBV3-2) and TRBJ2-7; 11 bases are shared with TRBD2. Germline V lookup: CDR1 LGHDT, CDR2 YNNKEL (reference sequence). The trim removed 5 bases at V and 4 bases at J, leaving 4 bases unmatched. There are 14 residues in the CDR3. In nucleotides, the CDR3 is TGTGCCAGCAGCTCTAGCGGGGGGCGTTACGAGCAGTACTTC. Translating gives CASSSSGGRYEQYF.

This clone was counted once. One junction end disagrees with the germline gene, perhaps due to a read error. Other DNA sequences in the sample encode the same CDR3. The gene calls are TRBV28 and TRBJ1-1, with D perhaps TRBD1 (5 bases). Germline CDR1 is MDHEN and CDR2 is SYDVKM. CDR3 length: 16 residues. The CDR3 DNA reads TGCGCCAGCAGTTTACCTCCACTGTGGGGCAACACTGAAGCTTTCTTT. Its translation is CASSLPPLWGNTEAFF.

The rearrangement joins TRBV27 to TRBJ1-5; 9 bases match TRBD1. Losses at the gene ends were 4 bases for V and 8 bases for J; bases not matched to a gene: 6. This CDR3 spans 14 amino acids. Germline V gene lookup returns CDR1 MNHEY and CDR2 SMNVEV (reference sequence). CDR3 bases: TGTGCCAGCAGTTCCCGGGACAGGGAAAAGCCCCAGCATTTT. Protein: CASSSRDREKPQHF.

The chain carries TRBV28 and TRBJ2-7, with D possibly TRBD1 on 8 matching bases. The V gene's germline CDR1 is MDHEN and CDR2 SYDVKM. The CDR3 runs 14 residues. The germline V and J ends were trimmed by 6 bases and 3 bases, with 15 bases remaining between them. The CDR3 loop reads CASSTGGVVYEQYF. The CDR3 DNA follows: TGTGCCAGCAGCACAGGGGGGGTGGTCTACGAGCAGTACTTC.

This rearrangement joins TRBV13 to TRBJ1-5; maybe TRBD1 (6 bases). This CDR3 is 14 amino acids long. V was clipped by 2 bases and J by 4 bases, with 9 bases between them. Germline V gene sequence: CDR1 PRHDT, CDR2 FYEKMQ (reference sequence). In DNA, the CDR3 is TGTGCCAGCAGCTTAAGCCAGGGGAATCAGCCCCAGCATTTT. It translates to CASSLSQGNQPQHF. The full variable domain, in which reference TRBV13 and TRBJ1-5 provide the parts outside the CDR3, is AAGVIQSPRHLIKEKRETATLKCYPIPRHDTVYWYQQGPGQDPQFLISFYEKMQSDKGSIPDRFSAQQFSDYHSELNMSSLELGDSALYFCASSLSQGNQPQHFGDGTRLSIL.

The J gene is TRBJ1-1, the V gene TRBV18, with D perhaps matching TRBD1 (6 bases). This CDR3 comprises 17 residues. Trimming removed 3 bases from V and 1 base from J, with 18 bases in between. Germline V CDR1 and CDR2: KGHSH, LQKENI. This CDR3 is CASSPARNRAGNTEAFF. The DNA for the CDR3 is TGTGCCAGCTCACCTGCCCGTAACAGGGCTGGGAACACTGAAGCTTTCTTT.